The 12 T cell receptor beta chains listed next were all sequenced from one sample in a study of blood T cell repertoires in COVID-19 (dated by TCRdb to 2019 to 2021). Preparation of the library involved the immunoSEQ multiplex PCR assay. The table comes from immuneACCESS by way of TCRdb, which keeps in-frame sequences with V and J called. Part of the clones is missing from these tables; in studies checked, under half for an unresolved V gene and the rest for unknown reasons. The sample table holds 200,000 to 300,000 clones, of which about nine tenths were seen once. The top ten constitute 6.2% of the sample. The source material was peripheral blood. These receptor sequences come from a man between 60 and 75 years old with acute or convalescent COVID-19.

This clone was observed once. This chain uses TRBV6-2 or TRBV6-3 with TRBJ2-5; 10 nucleotides match TRBD2. There are 18 residues in the CDR3. Germline V gene lookup returns CDR1 MNHEY and CDR2 SVGEGT. J lost 5 bases, V lost 2 bases, and 14 bases had no gene match. In DNA form, the CDR3 reads TGTGCCAGCAGTTACCCCTTACCGGCTAGCGGGAGTTGGGAGACCCAGTACTTC. This translates into CASSYPLPASGSWETQYF.

The chain has TRBV7-3 and TRBJ1-1, with 9 nucleotides matching TRBD1. V shed 1 base, J shed 2 bases, and the junction held 8 bases outside the gene matches. Per germline, CDR1 SGHTA and CDR2 FQGTGA. This CDR3 has 17 residues. The CDR3 loop is CASSLRGQGGLNTEAFF. In nucleotides, the CDR3 is TGTGCCAGCAGCTTAAGGGGACAGGGAGGCCTAAACACTGAAGCTTTCTTT.

This rearrangement joins TRBV7-9 to TRBJ1-3; no reliable D call. CDR3 length equals 13 residues. V gave up 1 base and J gave up 8 bases, with 9 bases separating them. Germline V gene sequence: CDR1 SEHNR, CDR2 FQNEAQ (reference sequence). This CDR3 reads CASSLVRSDTIYF. The CDR3 DNA reads TGTGCCAGCAGCTTAGTGCGTTCGGACACCATATATTTT. Supplemented by reference TRBV7-9 and TRBJ1-3, the full variable domain reads DTGVSQNPRHKITKRGQNVTFRCDPISEHNRLYWYRQTLGQGPEFLTYFQNEAQLEKSRLLSDRFSAERPKGSFSTLEIQRTEQGDSAMYLCASSLVRSDTIYFGEGSWLTVV.

The chain has TRBV7-2 and TRBJ1-2; no reliable D call. This CDR3 region has 16 residues. The germline CDR1 and CDR2 sequences are SGHTA and FQGNSA. V dropped 5 bases and J dropped 6 bases, with 22 bases sitting between them. CDR3 residues: CASSQDRVTRLNGYTF. The CDR3, as DNA: TGTGCCAGCAGCCAAGACCGGGTTACAAGACTAAATGGCTACACCTTC.

The chain combines TRBV20-1 with TRBJ2-2; 8 positions agree with TRBD2. With V trimmed by 3 bases and J by 2 bases, 8 bases remained unmatched. This CDR3 region has 16 residues. Germline V gene data show CDR1 as DFQATT and CDR2 as SNEGSKA (reference sequence). For the CDR3, the DNA is TGCAGTGCTAGTTCAGCGGGAGTAACAAACACCGGGGAGCTGTTTTTT. This sequence encodes CSASSAGVTNTGELFF.

This clone was seen once. The rearrangement uses TRBV11-3 and TRBJ2-6; a possible D gene is TRBD1 (5 bases). The CDR3 is 17 residues long. Trimming stripped 5 bases from V and 0 bases from J, with 14 bases between. CDR1 is SGHNT and CDR2 is YENEEA in the germline V gene. CDR3 in amino acids: CASSPRTLSSGANVLTF. The CDR3 DNA reads TGTGCCAGCAGCCCTCGGACACTTAGCTCTGGGGCCAACGTCCTGACTTTC.

The chain uses TRBV11-2 and TRBJ2-4; 9 nucleotides match TRBD1. This CDR3 comprises 16 residues. Losses at the gene ends were 5 bases for V and 7 bases for J; bases not matched to a gene: 12. Germline V gene lookup returns CDR1 SGHAT and CDR2 FQNNGV. The CDR3 DNA follows: TGTGCCAGCAGCCCGACAGGGGGTTGGTATATGAACATTCAGTACTTC. Translating gives CASSPTGGWYMNIQYF.

This rearrangement joins TRBV28 to TRBJ2-1, with 10 bases matching TRBD2. The CDR3 consists of 14 residues. CDR1 is MDHEN and CDR2 is SYDVKM in the germline V gene. The junction had 8 bases not matched to a gene; V was cut back by 11 bases and J by 4 bases. The CDR3 region has the DNA TGTGCCCTAGCGGATAGCGGGGGGTACAATGAGCAGTTCTTC. Its translation is CALADSGGYNEQFF.

This clone showed up just once. The rearrangement joins TRBV4-3 to TRBJ2-4; 8 bases fit TRBD2. CDR3 length: 17 residues. CDR1 is LGHNA, CDR2 YSLEER, per germline. V lost 0 bases and J lost 9; bases outside the gene matches: 13. The CDR3 bases are TGCGCCAGCAGCCAAGACCCGACAGCGGGGGCCTTAGGCATTCAGTACTTC. The encoded protein is CASSQDPTAGALGIQYF.

This chain connects TRBV14 to TRBJ2-1; 11 bases are a match to TRBD2. With V trimmed by 2 bases and J by 6 bases, 9 bases remained unmatched. The CDR3 runs to 17 residues. Germline CDR1 is SGHDN and CDR2 is FVKESK. CDR3 in amino acids: CASSQPKTSGTFNEQFF. The CDR3 DNA reads TGTGCCAGCAGCCAACCCAAGACTAGCGGGACTTTCAATGAGCAGTTCTTC.

This clone has a single count. CDR3 region: CASENRGQTQYF. In DNA form, the CDR3 reads TGTGCCAGCGAAAACAGGGGCCAGACCCAGTACTTC. J is TRBJ2-5 and V is TRBV28; 7 positions agree with TRBD1. The CDR3 is 12 residues long. Per germline, CDR1 MDHEN and CDR2 SYDVKM. Trimming removed 8 bases from V and 6 bases from J; junction bases left unmatched: 6.

This sequence joins TRBV13 and TRBJ1-1; 8 bases are a match to TRBD1. The CDR3 runs 15 residues. The germline CDR1 and CDR2 sequences are PRHDT and FYEKMQ (reference sequence). Unmatched junction bases numbered 6, after V lost 2 bases and J lost 4 bases. The CDR3 sequence is CASSLRTGSGTEAFF. The CDR3 nucleotides are TGTGCCAGCAGCTTACGGACAGGGTCAGGCACTGAAGCTTTCTTT.